These T cell receptor beta chains were read from a single sample in a study of blood T cell repertoires in COVID-19. Method: immunoSEQ multiplex PCR; TCRdb's copy keeps in-frame clones and lacks some. The sample yields 250,000 or so clones, 75% to 90% seen once. Material: peripheral blood. The source of these receptors is a man between 25 and 39 years old with active or convalescent COVID-19. Each CDR3 is given with its conserved first and last residue. The D gene is left open where the match is weak. The size of a clone is reported for some rows only, either as once, few or many, or as a class for expanded clones.

J: TRBJ1-4
D: .
length: 18
size: .
V: TRBV4-3
DNA: TGCGCCAGCAGCCAAGATTTGGCGGTAGAGACAACTAATGAAAAACTGTTTTTT
CDR3: CASSQDLAVETTNEKLFF

J: TRBJ1-6
D: TRBD1
length: 16
size: .
V: TRBV18
DNA: TGTGCCAGCTCAACGCGACAGGGGGGAAATAATTCACCCCTCCACTTT
CDR3: CASSTRQGGNNSPLHF

J: TRBJ1-2
D: TRBD1
length: 14
size: once
V: TRBV30
DNA: TGTGCCTGGAAACGGGACAGGGGCTACTATGGCTACACCTTC
CDR3: CAWKRDRGYYGYTF

J: TRBJ1-2
D: .
length: 13
size: .
V: TRBV5-6
DNA: TGTGCCAGCAGCTTGGCCTCAGTCCGAGGGTACACCTTC
CDR3: CASSLASVRGYTF

J: TRBJ1-2
D: TRBD1
length: 17
size: .
V: TRBV2
DNA: TGTGCCAGCAGTGAATCCGGGACAGGGAAGCAATCCTATGGCTACACCTTC
CDR3: CASSESGTGKQSYGYTF

J: TRBJ2-3
D: .
length: 14
size: once
V: TRBV19
DNA: TGTGCCAGCTCCGGACAGTCGGGCACAGATACGCAGTATTTT
CDR3: CASSGQSGTDTQYF

J: TRBJ1-1
D: .
length: 13
size: .
V: TRBV7-2
DNA: TGTGCCAGCCGGGACACCTTGAACACTGAAGCTTTCTTT
CDR3: CASRDTLNTEAFF

J: TRBJ2-3
D: TRBD2
length: 16
size: .
V: TRBV27
DNA: TGTGCCAGCAGTTTGGGGGCGGGACTAGACACAGATACGCAGTATTTT
CDR3: CASSLGAGLDTDTQYF

J: TRBJ1-1
D: .
length: 14
size: .
V: TRBV10-3
DNA: TGTGCCATCAGGGAAGACAGACGGAACACTGAAGCTTTCTTT
CDR3: CAIREDRRNTEAFF

J: TRBJ2-7
D: TRBD1
length: 16
size: .
V: TRBV5-4
DNA: TGTGCCAGCAGCGCTTACGGTGGGACAGGGGTTCAAGAGCAGTACTTC
CDR3: CASSAYGGTGVQEQYF

J: TRBJ1-1
D: TRBD1
length: 15
size: .
V: TRBV5-1
DNA: TGCGCCAGCAGCTTGACCGGGACAGGGTCGGCTGAAGCTTTCTTT
CDR3: CASSLTGTGSAEAFF

J: TRBJ1-4
D: TRBD1
length: 17
size: .
V: TRBV4-2
DNA: TGTGCCAGCAGCCCGAGAATATCGGGACAGGCTAATGAAAAACTGTTTTTT
CDR3: CASSPRISGQANEKLFF

J: TRBJ1-2
D: TRBD1
length: 17
size: .
V: TRBV6-6
DNA: TGTGCCAGCACTCGAGTCGGGACAGGACCTTTTAACTATGGCTACACCTTC
CDR3: CASTRVGTGPFNYGYTF

J: TRBJ2-5
D: .
length: 15
size: once
V: TRBV7-9
DNA: TGTGCCAGCAGCCCCCGGGCCGGGGTTGGGGAGACCCAGTACTTC
CDR3: CASSPRAGVGETQYF

J: TRBJ2-4
D: .
length: 10
size: .
V: TRBV20-1
DNA: TGCAGTGCTGGGGGACACCCTCAGTACTTC
CDR3: CSAGGHPQYF

J: TRBJ2-3
D: TRBD2
length: 16
size: .
V: TRBV7-8
DNA: TGTGCCAGCAGCTTCACGCTAGCGGGGATCACAGATACGCAGTATTTT
CDR3: CASSFTLAGITDTQYF

J: TRBJ1-6
D: .
length: 14
size: .
V: TRBV7-9
DNA: TGTGCCAGCAGCTACGGCACGGGAAATTCACCCCTCCACTTT
CDR3: CASSYGTGNSPLHF

J: TRBJ2-2
D: .
length: 14
size: once
V: TRBV2
DNA: TGTGCCAGCAAACGGGGTTGGATGGCCGGGGAGCTGTTTTTT
CDR3: CASKRGWMAGELFF

J: TRBJ2-3
D: TRBD2
length: 16
size: once
V: TRBV19
DNA: TGTGCCAGTAGTGCACTAGCGGGGGGGCCAGCAGATACGCAGTATTTT
CDR3: CASSALAGGPADTQYF

J: TRBJ1-2
D: .
length: 14
size: .
V: TRBV6-1
DNA: TGTGCCAGCAGTGAGAGGCAGGGTGCGGAAGGCTACACCTTC
CDR3: CASSERQGAEGYTF

J: TRBJ1-2
D: TRBD1
length: 15
size: .
V: TRBV6-5
DNA: TGTGCCAGCAGTCGCACCTCGACAGGGGCAAATGGCTACACCTTC
CDR3: CASSRTSTGANGYTF

J: TRBJ1-6
D: .
length: 15
size: .
V: TRBV4-1
DNA: TGCGCCAGCAGCCACGATGACTTACAGGATTCACCCCTCCACTTT
CDR3: CASSHDDLQDSPLHF

J: TRBJ2-3
D: .
length: 14
size: few
V: TRBV7-2
DNA: TGTGCCAGCCATACTGGGCATAGCACAGATACGCAGTATTTT
CDR3: CASHTGHSTDTQYF

J: TRBJ1-6
D: .
length: 16
size: .
V: TRBV11-3
DNA: TGTGCCAGCAGCTTAGAAGGCAGGCCAGGAAATTCACCCCTCCACTTT
CDR3: CASSLEGRPGNSPLHF

J: TRBJ2-1
D: TRBD2
length: 15
size: many
V: TRBV6-1
DNA: TGTGCCAGCAGTGAGGCTAGCGGGGGCTACAATGAGCAGTTCTTC
CDR3: CASSEASGGYNEQFF

J: TRBJ1-2
D: .
length: 14
size: .
V: TRBV13
DNA: TGTGCCAGCAGCCTTGCTAGCTATAACTATGGCTACACCTTC
CDR3: CASSLASYNYGYTF

J: TRBJ2-1
D: TRBD2
length: 15
size: .
V: TRBV27
DNA: TGTGCCAGCAGTCTAAGAGGACTAGCCGTCGATGAGCAGTTCTTC
CDR3: CASSLRGLAVDEQFF

J: TRBJ2-7
D: .
length: 15
size: once
V: TRBV4-3
DNA: TGCGCCAGCAGCCCAGCCTCAACAGACTCCTACGAGCAGTACTTC
CDR3: CASSPASTDSYEQYF

J: TRBJ2-2
D: TRBD1
length: 14
size: few
V: TRBV29-1
DNA: TGCAGCGTTGGAACAGGGGGAGAGACCGGGGAGCTGTTTTTT
CDR3: CSVGTGGETGELFF

J: TRBJ1-2
D: TRBD1
length: 13
size: .
V: TRBV5-1
DNA: TGCGCCAGCAGCTTACAGGGGGACTATGGCTACACCTTC
CDR3: CASSLQGDYGYTF

J: TRBJ1-5
D: .
length: 18
size: .
V: TRBV2
DNA: TGTGCCAGCTCAAGGCCGAGGGGAGGATCTGCGGGAAATCAGCCCCAGCATTTT
CDR3: CASSRPRGGSAGNQPQHF

J: TRBJ1-1
D: TRBD1
length: 13
size: few
V: TRBV6-5
DNA: TGTGCCAGCACCGGACAGGGTGGCACTGAAGCTTTCTTT
CDR3: CASTGQGGTEAFF

J: TRBJ2-7
D: TRBD2
length: 18
size: .
V: TRBV6-1
DNA: TGTGCCAGCAGTGAGTTCTTGGCAGGGACTAGCGGGGGCCACGAGCAGTACTTC
CDR3: CASSEFLAGTSGGHEQYF

J: TRBJ2-2
D: .
length: 16
size: .
V: TRBV6-5
DNA: TGTGCCAGCAGTTACTCGATCGACTTAGGCGCCGGGGAGCTGTTTTTT
CDR3: CASSYSIDLGAGELFF

J: TRBJ1-2
D: .
length: 16
size: .
V: TRBV7-2
DNA: TGTGCCAGCAGCTCCCGGGACACTCACCAATCGGCTGGCTACACCTTC
CDR3: CASSSRDTHQSAGYTF

J: TRBJ1-1
D: .
length: 16
size: .
V: TRBV15
DNA: TGTGCCACCAGCAGAGACTACGACAATCTATACACTGAAGCTTTCTTT
CDR3: CATSRDYDNLYTEAFF

J: TRBJ1-3
D: .
length: 16
size: .
V: TRBV4-3
DNA: TGCGCCAGCAGCCAAGACCGACAGAGCTCTGGAAACACCATATATTTT
CDR3: CASSQDRQSSGNTIYF

J: TRBJ1-1
D: .
length: 14
size: .
V: TRBV5-1
DNA: TGCGCCAGCAGCTTGCACAGAATGAACACTGAAGCTTTCTTT
CDR3: CASSLHRMNTEAFF

J: TRBJ1-5
D: .
length: 13
size: .
V: TRBV2
DNA: TGTGCCAGCAGTGACGGTAACAATCAGCCCCAGCATTTT
CDR3: CASSDGNNQPQHF

J: TRBJ2-1
D: TRBD2
length: 18
size: few
V: TRBV9
DNA: TGTGCCAGCAGCGTCGAGACTAGCGGGGCCCACCGGGGCAATGAGCAGTTCTTC
CDR3: CASSVETSGAHRGNEQFF

J: TRBJ1-1
D: .
length: 14
size: .
V: TRBV4-1
DNA: TGCGCCAGCAGCCAACCCCGAGAACCCGCCAAAGCTTTCTTT
CDR3: CASSQPREPAKAFF

J: TRBJ2-1
D: TRBD2
length: 15
size: few
V: TRBV6-4
DNA: TGTGCCAGCAGTGACTCCGGGGGGGCCTACAATGAGCAGTTCTTC
CDR3: CASSDSGGAYNEQFF

J: TRBJ2-1
D: TRBD2
length: 17
size: .
V: TRBV2
DNA: TGTGCCAGCAGCCCAGCGGGGGACATTCCTGGCTACAATGAGCAGTTCTTC
CDR3: CASSPAGDIPGYNEQFF

J: TRBJ2-7
D: .
length: 16
size: .
V: TRBV11-3
DNA: TGTGCCAGCAGCTCTTTTTGGGCTAGCGAGACCTACGAGCAGTACTTC
CDR3: CASSSFWASETYEQYF

J: TRBJ2-3
D: .
length: 15
size: .
V: TRBV19
DNA: TGTGCCAGTAGTATATCCCTAGAACGGACAGATACGCAGTATTTT
CDR3: CASSISLERTDTQYF

J: TRBJ2-7
D: TRBD1
length: 14
size: .
V: TRBV7-2
DNA: TGTGCCAGCAGCTCCGGACAGGGAACCTACGAGCAGTACTTC
CDR3: CASSSGQGTYEQYF

J: TRBJ2-7
D: TRBD1
length: 13
size: .
V: TRBV11-2
DNA: TGTGCCAGCAGTTTAACAGGGGGCTACGAGCAGTACTTC
CDR3: CASSLTGGYEQYF

J: TRBJ1-3
D: .
length: 13
size: .
V: TRBV23-1
DNA: TGCGCCCCAGGGGCGATCTCTGGAAACACCATATATTTT
CDR3: CAPGAISGNTIYF

J: TRBJ1-3
D: .
length: 17
size: .
V: TRBV28
DNA: TGTGCCAGCAGCTTAAGGCGGGGGGGCTCCTCTGGAAACACCATATATTTT
CDR3: CASSLRRGGSSGNTIYF

J: TRBJ2-4
D: .
length: 14
size: .
V: TRBV2
DNA: TGTGCCAGCAGTGAATCGGTAGCCAAAAACATTCAGTACTTC
CDR3: CASSESVAKNIQYF

J: TRBJ1-3
D: TRBD1
length: 16
size: .
V: TRBV7-6
DNA: TGTGCCAGCAGCTTAGGGGCAGGGGGCTTTGGAAACACCATATATTTT
CDR3: CASSLGAGGFGNTIYF

J: TRBJ1-5
D: TRBD1
length: 17
size: .
V: TRBV5-6
DNA: TGTGCCAGCAGCTCTGCCGGGACAGGGGGGGCCAATCAGCCCCAGCATTTT
CDR3: CASSSAGTGGANQPQHF

J: TRBJ2-7
D: TRBD1
length: 13
size: .
V: TRBV9
DNA: TGTGCCAGCAGCTCGGGACAGGACTACGAGCAGTACTTC
CDR3: CASSSGQDYEQYF

J: TRBJ1-5
D: .
length: 15
size: .
V: TRBV10-3
DNA: TGTGCCATCAGTGCTAGCAGTGGCAGCAATCAGCCCCAGCATTTT
CDR3: CAISASSGSNQPQHF

J: TRBJ1-2
D: .
length: 16
size: .
V: TRBV6-1
DNA: TGTGCCAGCAGTGAAGATCCCGGGCCCGGGGGATCTGGCTACACCTTC
CDR3: CASSEDPGPGGSGYTF

J: TRBJ1-4
D: TRBD1
length: 16
size: .
V: TRBV4-3
DNA: TGCGCCAGCAGCCCCCAACCCGGGACAGCTAATGAAAAACTGTTTTTT
CDR3: CASSPQPGTANEKLFF

J: TRBJ1-6
D: .
length: 14
size: .
V: TRBV6-5
DNA: TGTGCCAGCAGGGCCGGGACAAATAATTCACCCCTCCACTTT
CDR3: CASRAGTNNSPLHF

J: TRBJ2-2
D: .
length: 11
size: few
V: TRBV5-1
DNA: TGCGCCAGCCGGGTGACCGGGGAGCTGTTTTTT
CDR3: CASRVTGELFF

J: TRBJ1-1
D: TRBD1
length: 14
size: .
V: TRBV7-9
DNA: TGTGCCAGCAGCCGACAGGGTTCGTACACTGAAGCTTTCTTT
CDR3: CASSRQGSYTEAFF

J: TRBJ2-3
D: TRBD1
length: 15
size: .
V: TRBV18
DNA: TGTGCCAGCTCACCGGGACAGGGGGCCGGAGATACGCAGTATTTT
CDR3: CASSPGQGAGDTQYF